A selection of T cell receptor beta chains follows, all from one sample in a study of OX40 agonist ivuxolimab in advanced cancers. Only in-frame clones appear in the TCRdb table, and some are missing; sequencing was by immunoSEQ multiplex PCR. This table holds roughly 80,000 clones, just over 85% found once. This specimen consisted of CD4+ or CD8+ T cells sorted from blood, obtained in a trial of the OX40 agonist ivuxolimab. The receptor set was obtained from an adult with an advanced solid tumor such as melanoma, head and neck, liver or kidney cancer. Each CDR3 is given with its conserved first and last residue. A D gene is named only where the DNA matches it firmly. A row's size may be missing; if present it is once, few, many or a size class.

>TRBV11-2|15|-|-|TRBJ2-1
CASSLAVQLGNEQFF
TGTGCCAGCAGCTTAGCCGTCCAGCTGGGCAATGAGCAGTTCTTC
>TRBV21-1|16|-|-|TRBJ2-7
CASSKAGLAGEGEQYF
TGTGCCAGCAGCAAAGCCGGACTAGCGGGAGAGGGCGAGCAGTACTTC
>TRBV7-6|15|-|-|TRBJ2-5
CASSLGEGGGKTQYF
TGTGCCAGCAGCTTAGGAGAAGGAGGGGGAAAGACCCAGTACTTC
>TRBV18|15|-|TRBD1|TRBJ1-1
CASSPLDRGNTEAFF
TGTGCCAGCTCACCATTGGACAGGGGGAACACTGAAGCTTTCTTT
>TRBV5-1|14|-|TRBD1|TRBJ2-5
CASSQGQAGGTQYF
TGCGCCAGCAGCCAGGGACAGGCTGGGGGGACCCAGTACTTC
>TRBV15|17|-|-|TRBJ2-7
CATSPQRQSGWAYEQYF
TGTGCCACCAGCCCGCAAAGGCAATCCGGGTGGGCCTACGAGCAGTACTTC
>TRBV6-5|15|-|-|TRBJ2-7
CASSYDNAGRYEQYF
TGTGCCAGCAGTTACGATAACGCGGGGCGCTACGAGCAGTACTTC
>TRBV4-2|19|-|TRBD1|TRBJ1-1
CASSQDRAGGFVRNTEAFF
TGTGCCAGCAGCCAAGATCGGGCAGGGGGCTTTGTTAGGAACACTGAAGCTTTCTTT
>TRBV11-2|16|-|TRBD1|TRBJ1-4
CASSLDHRGRWEKLFF
TGTGCCAGCAGCTTAGACCACAGGGGAAGGTGGGAAAAACTGTTTTTT
>TRBV27|16|-|-|TRBJ1-2
CASSLSILGGAGGYTF
TGTGCCAGCAGTTTATCGATACTAGGGGGGGCTGGGGGCTACACCTTC
>TRBV7-7|13|-|-|TRBJ2-2
CASSLRGGGELFF
TGTGCCAGCAGCCTCCGTGGGGGCGGGGAGCTGTTTTTT
>TRBV4-2|12|few|-|TRBJ1-2
CASSQDPYGYTF
TGTGCCAGCAGCCAAGACCCCTATGGCTACACCTTC
>TRBV14|15|-|-|TRBJ1-1
CASSQVVGGLTEAFF
TGTGCCAGCAGCCAAGTTGTCGGGGGTCTCACTGAAGCTTTCTTT
>TRBV14|15|-|-|TRBJ2-1
CASSQEWAVYNEQFF
TGTGCCAGCAGCCAAGAATGGGCAGTGTACAATGAGCAGTTCTTC
>TRBV28|15|-|-|TRBJ2-3
CASSLTGMLEVTQYF
TGTGCCAGCAGTCTTACCGGGATGCTAGAAGTTACGCAGTATTTT
>TRBV4-1|16|-|-|TRBJ1-4
CASSQDIGRLNEKLFF
TGCGCCAGCAGCCAAGATATCGGACGTCTTAATGAAAAACTGTTTTTT
>TRBV6-5|14|-|-|TRBJ1-6
CASSYSPDNSPLHF
TGTGCCAGCAGTTACTCGCCGGATAATTCACCCCTCCACTTT
>TRBV4-2|17|once|-|TRBJ1-6
CASSQDPQGISNSPLHF
TGTGCCAGCAGCCAAGATCCCCAGGGTATCTCTAATTCACCCCTCCACTTT
>TRBV5-1|15|-|TRBD1|TRBJ1-2
CASSLAVGGTYGYTF
TGCGCCAGCAGCTTGGCTGTAGGGGGCACATATGGCTACACCTTC
>TRBV30|13|-|-|TRBJ1-6
CAWSVLVGSPLHF
TGTGCCTGGAGTGTACTCGTCGGGTCACCCCTCCACTTT
>TRBV7-9|13|-|-|TRBJ2-2
CASSLTGAGELFF
TGTGCCAGCAGCCTAACAGGTGCCGGGGAGCTGTTTTTT
>TRBV9|13|-|-|TRBJ1-2
CASSVGDLYGYTF
TGTGCCAGCAGCGTAGGCGACCTCTATGGCTACACCTTC
>TRBV6-1|11|-|-|TRBJ2-7
CASRDPYEQYF
TGTGCCAGCAGAGATCCTTACGAGCAGTACTTC
>TRBV27|14|once|TRBD1|TRBJ2-5
CASASGTGGKTQYF
TGTGCCAGCGCCTCCGGGACAGGGGGGAAGACCCAGTACTTC
>TRBV30|15|-|-|TRBJ1-1
CAWSRTGTFNTEAFF
TGTGCCTGGAGTCGGACCGGGACATTTAACACTGAAGCTTTCTTT
>TRBV30|15|-|-|TRBJ1-1
CAWSAKGRGNTEAFF
TGTGCCTGGAGTGCCAAGGGCCGCGGGAACACTGAAGCTTTCTTT
>TRBV6-6|13|few|-|TRBJ1-1
CASQMVANTEAFF
TGTGCCAGTCAAATGGTAGCGAACACTGAAGCTTTCTTT
>TRBV2|15|-|TRBD1|TRBJ2-1
CASSAGTGGPNEQFF
TGTGCCAGCAGTGCCGGGACAGGGGGCCCCAATGAGCAGTTCTTC
>TRBV19|14|-|-|TRBJ2-2
CASSINVYAGELFF
TGTGCCAGTAGTATAAATGTATATGCCGGGGAGCTGTTTTTT
>TRBV11-2|15|once|TRBD2|TRBJ2-7
CASSLAAGGAYEQYF
TGTGCCAGCAGCTTAGCGGCGGGGGGGGCCTACGAGCAGTACTTC
>TRBV5-1|13|-|-|TRBJ2-7
CASSAWMSYEQYF
TGCGCCAGCAGCGCCTGGATGTCCTACGAGCAGTACTTC